This TCR beta chain was identified in a study of response to subunit inactivated influenza vaccine. V was pared by 5 bases and J by 9 bases, with 10 bases of the junction left unmatched. There are 14 residues in the CDR3. Looked up from germline, CDR1 is MNHNS and CDR2 is SASEGT. One entry per CDR3 protein results from TCRdb running MiXCR on the RT-PCR reads. The sample has around 850,000 distinct CDR3 sequences, about 18% seen once. Whole-study results and caveats: The authors suggested that few new T cells are recruited per seasonal influenza vaccination.

The sample holds a few counts of this clonotype. Its target is not known. The chain links TRBV6-1 to TRBJ1-5, with TRBD1 matching over 7 bases. This receptor was taken from a man aged 45-60 years who received an inactivated influenza vaccine. Sequenced material: PBMCs from blood, taken about 5 days after vaccination. The CDR3 is CASSQDRTSRPQHF. CDR3 in DNA: TGTGCCAGCAGTCAGGACAGGACTTCTCGGCCCCAGCATTTT.